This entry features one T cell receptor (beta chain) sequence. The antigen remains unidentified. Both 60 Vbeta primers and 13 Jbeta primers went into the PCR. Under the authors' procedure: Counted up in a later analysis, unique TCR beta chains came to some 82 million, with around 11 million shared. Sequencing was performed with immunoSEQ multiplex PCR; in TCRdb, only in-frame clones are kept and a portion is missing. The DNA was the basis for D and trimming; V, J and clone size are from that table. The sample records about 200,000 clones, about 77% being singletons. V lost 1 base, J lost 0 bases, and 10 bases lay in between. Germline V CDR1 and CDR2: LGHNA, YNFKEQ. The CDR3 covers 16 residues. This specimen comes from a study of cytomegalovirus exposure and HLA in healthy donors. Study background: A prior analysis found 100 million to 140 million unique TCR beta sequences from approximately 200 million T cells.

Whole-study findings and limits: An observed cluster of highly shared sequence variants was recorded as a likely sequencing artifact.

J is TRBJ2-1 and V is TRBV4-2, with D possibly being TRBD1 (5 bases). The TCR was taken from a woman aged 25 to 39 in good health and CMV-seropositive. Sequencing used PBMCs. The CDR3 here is CASSQASTGSYNEQFF. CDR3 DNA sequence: TGTGCCAGCAGCCAAGCCAGTACAGGCTCCTACAATGAGCAGTTCTTC.